This T cell receptor beta chain was identified during a study of beta chain features in type 1 diabetes. TCRB transcripts that were expressed got sequenced, as all of the isolated RNA had been reverse transcribed. The table came from immunoSEQ multiplex PCR; TCRdb's copy has only in-frame clones and leaves some out. The profile shows a few hundred thousand clones, 7.5% to 10% of them singletons. Sequenced input: naive CD4+ T cells from blood. The sequence came from a woman under 30 in good health.

CDR3 bases: TGCGCCAGCAGCTTGGGTCTCTCCTCTCCCTCTATGGATGGCTACACCTTC. As protein: CASSLGLSSPSMDGYTF. The chain has TRBV5-1 and TRBJ1-2; the D is unclear. The CDR3 contains 17 residues. Trimming stripped 0 bases from V and 6 bases from J, with 21 bases between. Germline V gene data show CDR1 as SGHRS and CDR2 as YFSETQ.